This paragraph reports one T cell receptor (beta chain). This clonotype was observed many times. Its antigen is still unknown. No clone much larger than this one lies a single base away; base qualities are absent. Total RNA and DNA were co-extracted from around 20-30 mg of bulk tissue with the AllPrep DNA/RNA mini kit, without cell sorting. Five patients with histopathologically diagnosed primary liver carcinoma underwent surgical resection in China between late 2015 and March 2016. At the time of sampling, the patients had chronic HBV infection and had not received any treatment. Each tumor was sampled at five spatially separated regions: the tumor centre plus the superior, inferior, left-lateral and right-lateral poles. According to histology, viable tumor cells made up more than 75% of every tumor sample. Fresh tumor and adjacent tissue pieces were bisected; one half was stored in RNAlater at -80°C, the other sent for histology.

The CDR3 starts with the cysteine, ends with the phenylalanine, and has 13 residues. Just the 39-base CDR3 DNA is kept, in frame starting at base 1. The junction shows trimming of 2 bases on V and 3 bases on J, plus 7 bases between the germline ends. Based on the germline V gene, the CDR1 and CDR2 sequences are LGHNT and FRNRAP. A constant-region primer and ProtoScript II reverse transcriptase were used to reverse-transcribe TCRbeta-specific cDNA from about 500 ng total RNA. The TCRbeta libraries were prepared through three rounds of nested multiplex PCR following a slightly modified ARM-PCR procedure. Each of the first two PCR rounds ran for approximately 11 cycles using multiplex TRBV1-TRBV30 forward primers together with a Cbeta reverse primer. Sample barcodes and Illumina adapters were added in a final 25-cycle PCR using Deep VentR polymerase. Amplicons of 200-500 bp were gel-purified with a QIAquick gel extraction kit before sequencing. An Illumina HiSeq 2500 was used to sequence the TCRbeta amplicons, generating 250-bp paired-end reads. Per the original workflow: Trimmomatic v0.33 was used to quality-trim the reads, and FLASH v1.2.11 was used to merge paired reads so that full CDR3 sequences could be recovered. V, D and J germline segments were assigned to the rearranged TCRbeta sequences using MiGEC v1.2.1b. Clonotype statistics and Shannon-Wiener diversity indices were calculated with VDJtools v1.0.0. Except for diversity analysis, only the 250 most abundant clonotypes of each sample were used in subsequent analyses to reduce sampling bias. TCRdb trimmed public reads at Q25 via fastp, called clones via MiXCR and kept in-frame beta chains. Rows are combined by CDR3 protein, so each entry shows the most common genes and DNA. The V and J calls were not made by the authors but by TCRdb's processing. This sample gives 100,000 or so distinct CDR3 sequences in total; about 70% of them show up just once. The top ten hold over 7.5% of the sample.

This sample is drawn from a study of tumor-infiltrating lymphocytes in primary liver carcinoma (dated by TCRdb to about 2017). About the study as a whole: Hepatocellular carcinoma (four) or combined HCC and intrahepatic cholangiocarcinoma (one) was present in the five patients, who were three men and two women aged 30 to 69 years. Repertoires from technical replicates were highly reproducible, with mean shared-clone rates around 0.89 and correlation coefficients above 0.95. The roughly 25 tumor region samples were profiled with Agilent mRNA microarrays so that TCRbeta repertoire diversity could be related to the local molecular phenotype. Across five regions of each liver tumor, along with adjacent normal tissue and blood, the study brought together TCRbeta repertoire sequencing, expression microarrays and whole-exome sequencing. The five patients had tumors of stage T1-T3 N0M0, with maximum diameters ranging from roughly 4.2 to 10 cm. Each sample produced roughly 3.65 to 7.13 million productive TCRbeta reads, and read depth showed no significant difference between tissue types. A total of roughly 35 specimens from 5 patients, comprising 25 or so tumor regions, 5 adjacent noncancerous liver tissues and 5 peripheral blood samples, were covered by TCRbeta repertoire sequencing.

What the research found in general, with its limitations: Only the TCR beta chain was sequenced, which likely underestimates true repertoire diversity because unpaired alpha chains were not captured. Compared with blood, tumors had a significantly larger share of the repertoire taken up by the top 250 clones (p = 0.039). Pairs of tumor regions showed greater repertoire overlap (mean roughly 36%) than tumor-adjacent pairs (17%) or tumor-blood pairs (about 14%), which is consistent with antigen-driven expansion. Since the samples were bulk and unsorted, there was no way to compare CD4+ and CD8+ T cell repertoires. Only 4 or 5 patients were included in the study, and the authors note that the findings should be validated in a larger study. Just about 8-25% of top clones turned up in all five regions of a tumor, which suggests spatial heterogeneity among tumor-infiltrating T cells.

The rearrangement combines TRBV12-5 with TRBJ1-2, with no reliable assignment of the D segment. This TCR was sampled from a woman aged 55-69 years with primary liver carcinoma and hepatitis B virus infection. The sample was liver tumor tissue from sampling region 5. Read against the paper, the sample's cell subset or site label means: tumor region T5, tumor centre. The CDR3 reads as follows: CASGLNSDYGYTF. The sequence in DNA is TGTGCTAGTGGTTTGAACAGCGACTATGGCTACACCTTC.